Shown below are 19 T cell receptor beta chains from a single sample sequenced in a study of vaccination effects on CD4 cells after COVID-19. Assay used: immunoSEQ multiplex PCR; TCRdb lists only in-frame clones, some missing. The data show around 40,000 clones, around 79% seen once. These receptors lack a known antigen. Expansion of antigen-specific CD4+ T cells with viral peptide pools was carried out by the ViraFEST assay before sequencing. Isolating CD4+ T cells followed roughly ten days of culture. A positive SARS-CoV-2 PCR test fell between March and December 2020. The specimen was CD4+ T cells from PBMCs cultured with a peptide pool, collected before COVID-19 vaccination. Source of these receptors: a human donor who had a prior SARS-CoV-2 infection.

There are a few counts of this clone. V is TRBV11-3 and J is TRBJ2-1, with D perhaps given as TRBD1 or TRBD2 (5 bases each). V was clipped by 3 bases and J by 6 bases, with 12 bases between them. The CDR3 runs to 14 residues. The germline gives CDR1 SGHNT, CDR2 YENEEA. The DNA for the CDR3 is TGTGCCAGCAGCTTGGGACGATGGGGCAATGAGCAGTTCTTC. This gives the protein CASSLGRWGNEQFF.

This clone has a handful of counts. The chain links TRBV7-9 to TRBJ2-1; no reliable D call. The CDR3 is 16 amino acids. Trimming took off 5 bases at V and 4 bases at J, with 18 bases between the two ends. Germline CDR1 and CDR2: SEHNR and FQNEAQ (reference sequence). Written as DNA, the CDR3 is TGTGCCAGCAGCCAGAGGATCGGCCAACGGTACAATGAGCAGTTCTTC. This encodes CASSQRIGQRYNEQFF.

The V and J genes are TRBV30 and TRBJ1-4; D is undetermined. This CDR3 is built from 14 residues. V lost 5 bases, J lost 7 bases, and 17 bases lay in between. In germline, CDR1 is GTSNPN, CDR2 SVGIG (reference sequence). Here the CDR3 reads CAWSRSSEGEKLFF. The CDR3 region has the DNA TGTGCCTGGTCCAGAAGCTCCGAGGGTGAAAAACTGTTTTTT.

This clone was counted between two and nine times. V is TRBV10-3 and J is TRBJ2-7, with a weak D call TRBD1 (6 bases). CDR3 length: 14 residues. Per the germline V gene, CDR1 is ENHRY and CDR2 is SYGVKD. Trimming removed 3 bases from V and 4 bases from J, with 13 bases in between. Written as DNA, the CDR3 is TGTGCCATCAGTGATGGGGGCAACCATTACGAGCAGTACTTC. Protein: CAISDGGNHYEQYF.

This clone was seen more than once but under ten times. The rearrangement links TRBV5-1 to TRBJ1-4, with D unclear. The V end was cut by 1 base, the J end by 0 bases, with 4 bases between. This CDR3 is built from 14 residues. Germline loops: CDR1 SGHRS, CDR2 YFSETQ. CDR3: CASSLTATNEKLFF. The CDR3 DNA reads TGCGCCAGCAGCTTGACAGCAACTAATGAAAAACTGTTTTTT. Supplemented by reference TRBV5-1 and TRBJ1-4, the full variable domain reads KAGVTQTPRYLIKTRGQQVTLSCSPISGHRSVSWYQQTPGQGLQFLFEYFSETQRNKGNFPGRFSGRQFSNSRSEMNVSTLELGDSALYLCASSLTATNEKLFFGSGTQLSVL.

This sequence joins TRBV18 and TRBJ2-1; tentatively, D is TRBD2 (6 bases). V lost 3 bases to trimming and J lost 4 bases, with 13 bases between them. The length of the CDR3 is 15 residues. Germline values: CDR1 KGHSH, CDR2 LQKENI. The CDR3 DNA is TGTGCCAGCTCACCCATCGGGGGTTTATACAATGAGCAGTTCTTC. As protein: CASSPIGGLYNEQFF. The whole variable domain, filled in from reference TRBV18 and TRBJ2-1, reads NAGVMQNPRHLVRRRGQEARLRCSPMKGHSHVYWYRQLPEEGLKFMVYLQKENIIDESGMPKERFSAEFPKEGPSILRIQQVVRGDSAAYFCASSPIGGLYNEQFFGPGTRLTVL.

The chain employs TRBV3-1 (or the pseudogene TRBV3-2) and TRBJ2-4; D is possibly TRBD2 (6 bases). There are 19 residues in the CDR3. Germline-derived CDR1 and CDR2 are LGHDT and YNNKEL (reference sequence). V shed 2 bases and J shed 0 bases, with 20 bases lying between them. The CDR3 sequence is CASSQSELATPGAKNIQYF. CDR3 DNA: TGTGCCAGCAGCCAATCTGAACTAGCCACACCGGGAGCCAAAAACATTCAGTACTTC.

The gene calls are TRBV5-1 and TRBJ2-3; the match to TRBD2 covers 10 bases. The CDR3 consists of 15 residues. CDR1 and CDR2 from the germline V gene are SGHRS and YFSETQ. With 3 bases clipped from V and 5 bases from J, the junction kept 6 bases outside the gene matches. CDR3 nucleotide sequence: TGCGCCAGCAGCTCCAGCGGGGGGGCCCTAGATACGCAGTATTTT. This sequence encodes CASSSSGGALDTQYF.

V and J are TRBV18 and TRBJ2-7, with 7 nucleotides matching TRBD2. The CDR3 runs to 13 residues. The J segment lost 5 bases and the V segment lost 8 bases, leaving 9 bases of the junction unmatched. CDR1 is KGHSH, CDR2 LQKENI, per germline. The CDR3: CASRLTAGDEQYF. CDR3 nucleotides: TGTGCCAGCAGATTAACCGCGGGAGACGAGCAGTACTTC.

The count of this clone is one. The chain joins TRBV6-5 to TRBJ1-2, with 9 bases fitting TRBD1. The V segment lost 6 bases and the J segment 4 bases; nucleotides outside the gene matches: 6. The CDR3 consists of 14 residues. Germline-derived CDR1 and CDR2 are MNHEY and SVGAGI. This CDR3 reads CASSRLDRGYGYTF. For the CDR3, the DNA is TGTGCCAGCAGCCGATTGGACAGGGGCTATGGCTACACCTTC.

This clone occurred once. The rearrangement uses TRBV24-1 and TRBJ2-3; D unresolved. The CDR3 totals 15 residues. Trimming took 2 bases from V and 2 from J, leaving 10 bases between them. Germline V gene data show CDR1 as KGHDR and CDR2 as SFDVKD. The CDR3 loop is CATSDWTRDTDTQYF. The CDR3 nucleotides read TGTGCCACCAGTGATTGGACCCGTGACACAGATACGCAGTATTTT.

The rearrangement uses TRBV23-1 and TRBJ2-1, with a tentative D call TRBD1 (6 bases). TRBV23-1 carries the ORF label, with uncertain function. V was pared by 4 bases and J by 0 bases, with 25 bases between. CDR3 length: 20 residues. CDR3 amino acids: CASSPTADTGTISSYNEQFF. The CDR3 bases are TGCGCCAGCAGTCCCACCGCCGATACAGGGACGATATCCTCCTACAATGAGCAGTTCTTC.

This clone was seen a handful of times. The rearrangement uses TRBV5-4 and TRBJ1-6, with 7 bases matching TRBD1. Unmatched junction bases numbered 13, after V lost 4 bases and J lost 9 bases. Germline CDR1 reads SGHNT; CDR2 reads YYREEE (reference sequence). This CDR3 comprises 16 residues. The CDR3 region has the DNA TGTGCCAGCAGCGGAGTGAACAGGGGTAGTATTTCACCCCTCCACTTT. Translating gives CASSGVNRGSISPLHF.

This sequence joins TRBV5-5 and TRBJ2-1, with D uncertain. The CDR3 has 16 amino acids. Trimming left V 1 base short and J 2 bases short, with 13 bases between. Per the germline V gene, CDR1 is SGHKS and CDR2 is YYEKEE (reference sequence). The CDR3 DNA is TGTGCCAGCAGCTTGTCTGCCCGAGCAACCTACAATGAGCAGTTCTTC. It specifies CASSLSARATYNEQFF.

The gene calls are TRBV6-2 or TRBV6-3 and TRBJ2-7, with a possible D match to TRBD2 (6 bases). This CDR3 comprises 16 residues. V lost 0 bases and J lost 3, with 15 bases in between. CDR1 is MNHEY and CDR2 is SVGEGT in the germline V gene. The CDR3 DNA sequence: TGTGCCAGCAGTTACTCTCCGGGGGACGGAAGCTACGAGCAGTACTTC. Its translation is CASSYSPGDGSYEQYF.

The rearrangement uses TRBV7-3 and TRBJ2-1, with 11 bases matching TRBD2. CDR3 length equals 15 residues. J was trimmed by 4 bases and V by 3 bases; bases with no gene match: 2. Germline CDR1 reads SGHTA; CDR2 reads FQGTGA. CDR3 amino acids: CASSLTSGVYNEQFF. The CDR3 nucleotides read TGTGCCAGCAGCTTGACTAGCGGGGTTTACAATGAGCAGTTCTTC.

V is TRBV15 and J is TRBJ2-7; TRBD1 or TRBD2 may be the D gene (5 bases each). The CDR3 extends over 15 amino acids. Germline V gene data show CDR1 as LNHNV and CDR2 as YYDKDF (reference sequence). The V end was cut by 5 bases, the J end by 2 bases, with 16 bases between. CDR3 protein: CATSLGERRPYEQYF. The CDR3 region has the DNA TGTGCCACCAGCCTAGGGGAGAGGAGACCCTACGAGCAGTACTTC.

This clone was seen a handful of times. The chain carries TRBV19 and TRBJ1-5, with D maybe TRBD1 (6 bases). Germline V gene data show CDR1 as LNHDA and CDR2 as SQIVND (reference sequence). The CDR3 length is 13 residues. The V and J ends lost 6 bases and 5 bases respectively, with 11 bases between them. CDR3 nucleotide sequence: TGTGCCAGTAGCGGACAGTTCGATCAGCCCCAGCATTTT. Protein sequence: CASSGQFDQPQHF.

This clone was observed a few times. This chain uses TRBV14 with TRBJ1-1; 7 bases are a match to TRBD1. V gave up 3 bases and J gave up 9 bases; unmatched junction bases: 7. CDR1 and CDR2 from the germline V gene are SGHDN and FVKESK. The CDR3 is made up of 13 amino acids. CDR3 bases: TGTGCCAGCAGCCACCAAGTACAGGGGCAAGCTTTCTTT. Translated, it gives CASSHQVQGQAFF.